Sequencing of this T cell receptor beta chain was carried out in a study of blood T cell repertoires in COVID-19. About the study: Sites in the United States, Italy and Spain provided acute and convalescent COVID-19 samples.

Germline CDR1 is LNHDA and CDR2 is SQIVND (reference sequence). The CDR3 totals 14 residues. J was trimmed by 7 bases and V by 3 bases; bases with no gene match: 6. Participants spanned ages about 18 to 100 years and resided in around 25 US areas. The study assigned cohorts using participant-reported clinical history. Recovered status applied to Cohort 3 donors who had two consecutive negative PCRs. It also applied to those with clearance or with symptom resolution. Sequencing used immunoSEQ multiplex PCR; TCRdb keeps in-frame clones, though not all of them. Of approximately 200,000 clones in the sample, 84% were seen once. This clone was counted once.

This sequence was found in a man between 40 and 49 years old who had recovered from COVID-19. Sequencing was done on a sample of PBMCs or T cells enriched from blood (not recorded which). The chain recombines TRBV19 with TRBJ1-5; 7 bases agree with TRBD1. DNA of the CDR3: TGTGCCAGTAGTATTATAGGGGGCGGACAGCCCCAGCATTTT. Translated, it gives CASSIIGGGQPQHF.